Presented here are 22 T cell receptor beta chains from one specimen sequenced in a study of T cell changes during pregnancy in multiple sclerosis. Some clones are missing from TCRdb's copy, which holds only in-frame ones; the method was immunoSEQ multiplex PCR. The table lists 65,000 to 85,000 clones, approximately 90% of them singletons. The specimen comprised peripheral blood, sampled in the second trimester of pregnancy. The receptors originated from a female donor with multiple sclerosis, enrolled in a pregnancy study.

The rearrangement uses TRBV7-6 and TRBJ2-1; the match to TRBD2 covers 7 bases. CDR3 length: 16 residues. Trimming took 2 bases from V and 3 from J; bases not matched to a gene: 7. CDR1 SGHVS and CDR2 FNYEAQ come from the germline V gene. The CDR3 is CASSLSSGGYYNEQFF. The DNA of the CDR3 is TGTGCCAGCAGCTTATCATCGGGAGGATACTACAATGAGCAGTTCTTC. The full variable domain, with the rest looked up from reference TRBV7-6 and TRBJ2-1, is GAGVSQSPRYKVTKRGQDVALRCDPISGHVSLYWYRQALGQGPEFLTYFNYEAQQDKSGLPNDRFSAERPEGSISTLTIQRTEQRDSAMYRCASSLSSGGYYNEQFFGPGTRLTVL.

J is TRBJ2-5 and V is TRBV27; D gene uncertain. CDR3 length equals 15 residues. Germline V gene lookup returns CDR1 MNHEY and CDR2 SMNVEV (reference sequence). Trimming removed 0 bases from V and 1 base from J, with 9 bases in between. CDR3 nucleotides: TGTGCCAGCAGTTTATCGTTCCAGGTCCAAGAGACCCAGTACTTC. This sequence encodes CASSLSFQVQETQYF.

The chain uses TRBV6-1 and TRBJ2-5, with TRBD1 identical over 7 bases. This CDR3 is built from 15 residues. Unmatched junction bases numbered 10, after V lost 5 bases and J lost 4 bases. Germline loops: CDR1 MNHNS, CDR2 SASEGT. CDR3 DNA: TGTGCCAGCAGTAGACAGGGCCCAACTGTAGAGACCCAGTACTTC. Its translation: CASSRQGPTVETQYF.

This sequence joins TRBV12-5 and TRBJ2-1, with D maybe TRBD1 (6 bases). Germline V CDR1 and CDR2: LGHNT, FRNRAP. The CDR3 runs 15 residues. Trimming stripped 7 bases from V and 1 base from J, with 14 bases between. In nucleotides, the CDR3 is TGTGCTAGTGTCAGCGAAGGACAGTCCTACAATGAGCAGTTCTTC. Translating it yields CASVSEGQSYNEQFF. Using reference TRBV12-5 and TRBJ2-1 for the parts outside the CDR3, the full variable domain is DARVTQTPRHKVTEMGQEVTMRCQPILGHNTVFWYRQTMMQGLELLAYFRNRAPLDDSGMPKDRFSAEMPDATLATLKIQPSEPRDSAVYFCASVSEGQSYNEQFFGPGTRLTVL.

This clone was seen a few times. The gene calls are TRBV6-1 and TRBJ1-5, with 8 bases aligning to TRBD1. Germline CDR1 is MNHNS and CDR2 is SASEGT. There are 14 residues in the CDR3. V lost 4 bases and J lost 3; bases outside the gene matches: 2. The CDR3 DNA is TGTGCCAGCAGTGGGACAGGGTACAATCAGCCCCAGCATTTT. Translation: CASSGTGYNQPQHF.

V gene TRBV19 combines with J gene TRBJ1-6, with 9 bases that match TRBD1. This CDR3 region has 17 residues. The germline gives CDR1 LNHDA, CDR2 SQIVND (reference sequence). Trimming cost V 5 bases and J 5 bases; bases outside gene matches: 10. The CDR3 protein is CASSAGTGSRNNSPLHF. In DNA form, the CDR3 reads TGTGCCAGTAGTGCAGGGACAGGGAGTCGGAATAATTCACCCCTCCACTTT.

The chain's CDR3 is CASSDGTYAGNTIYF. The CDR3 DNA sequence: TGTGCCAGCAGCGACGGGACATACGCTGGAAACACCATATATTTT. The chain has TRBV5-6 and TRBJ1-3, with D tentatively TRBD1 (6 bases). V was clipped by 4 bases and J by 2 bases, with 13 bases between them. Germline loops: CDR1 SGHDT, CDR2 YYEEEE. The length of the CDR3 is 15 residues.

CDR3: CASSLVPGDNQPQHF. The CDR3 DNA is TGTGCCAGCAGCTTAGTGCCAGGGGACAATCAGCCCCAGCATTTT. The chain couples TRBV7-6 to TRBJ1-5, with D tentatively TRBD1 (6 bases). CDR1 and CDR2 from the germline V gene are SGHVS and FNYEAQ. This CDR3 comprises 15 residues. V lost 1 base, J lost 3 bases, and 10 bases lay in between.

The chain carries TRBV27 and TRBJ2-3, with D possibly matching TRBD2 (5 bases). Per germline, CDR1 MNHEY and CDR2 SMNVEV (reference sequence). The V end was cut by 8 bases, the J end by 0 bases, with 18 bases between. This CDR3 contains 16 residues. CDR3 residues: CASCEGYSTSTDTQYF. CDR3 DNA sequence: TGTGCCAGCTGCGAGGGATACTCGACTAGCACAGATACGCAGTATTTT.

J is TRBJ2-7 and V is TRBV4-1, with 15 nucleotides matching TRBD2. Per the germline V gene, CDR1 is MGHRA and CDR2 is YSYEKL. The ends lost 0 bases at V and 4 bases at J; junction bases unmatched: 10. The CDR3 length is 19 residues. The CDR3: CASSQDRWTSGRATYEQYF. The CDR3 nucleotides are TGCGCCAGCAGCCAAGATCGGTGGACTAGCGGGAGGGCCACGTACGAGCAGTACTTC.

This sequence joins TRBV18 and TRBJ1-5; D perhaps matches TRBD1 (5 bases). V shed 5 bases and J shed 5 bases, with 25 bases lying between them. The CDR3 has 18 amino acids. Germline loops: CDR1 KGHSH, CDR2 LQKENI. CDR3 sequence reads: CASSSTGAGLLSDQPQHF. For the CDR3, the DNA is TGTGCCAGCTCATCTACCGGCGCGGGGCTACTCAGCGATCAGCCCCAGCATTTT.

This sequence joins TRBV7-2 and TRBJ2-5, with TRBD2 matching 7 bases. Germline CDR1 SGHTA, CDR2 FQGNSA. The CDR3 sequence is 13 residues long. The J segment lost 5 bases and the V segment lost 3 bases, leaving 3 bases of the junction unmatched. The CDR3 spells CASSFGGGETQYF. The CDR3 bases are TGTGCCAGCAGCTTTGGGGGAGGGGAGACCCAGTACTTC.

The V call is TRBV5-1, the J call TRBJ2-6; TRBD1 aligns across 9 bases. This CDR3 comprises 18 residues. Trimming cost V 1 base and J 0 bases; bases outside gene matches: 5. CDR1 and CDR2 from the germline V gene are SGHRS and YFSETQ. CDR3 nucleotides: TGCGCCAGCAGCTTGCAAGGGACAGGGATCTCTGGGGCCAACGTCCTGACTTTC. Protein: CASSLQGTGISGANVLTF.

V is TRBV27 and J is TRBJ1-5; D may be TRBD1 (5 bases). CDR1 and CDR2 (germline): MNHEY, SMNVEV (reference sequence). There are 15 residues in the CDR3. V dropped 7 bases and J dropped 5 bases, with 18 bases sitting between them. The CDR3 loop reads CASTLVRQGDQPQHF. The CDR3 bases are TGTGCCAGCACCCTAGTACGGCAGGGTGATCAGCCCCAGCATTTT.

This chain joins TRBV13 and TRBJ2-7; TRBD2 matches at 9 bases. Looked up from germline, CDR1 is PRHDT and CDR2 is FYEKMQ (reference sequence). This CDR3 is 15 amino acids long. Trimming removed 4 bases from V and 11 bases from J; junction bases left unmatched: 15. As DNA, the CDR3 is TGTGCCAGCAGCTCGGGTGGGGGACTAGCCCCCTCTAAGTACTTC. Amino acid sequence: CASSSGGGLAPSKYF.

The rearrangement uses TRBV6-1 and TRBJ2-7, with a tentative D call TRBD1 (6 bases). Germline-derived CDR1 and CDR2 are MNHNS and SASEGT. V was pared by 4 bases and J by 4 bases, with 17 bases between. CDR3 length: 15 amino acids. The CDR3 DNA follows: TGTGCCAGCAGTGCCTCTTCAGGGGATTTGTACGAGCAGTACTTC. As protein: CASSASSGDLYEQYF.

The chain employs TRBV6-5 and TRBJ2-7, with D possibly matching TRBD1 (5 bases). V lost 2 bases and J 3 bases, leaving 14 bases between the germline ends. The germline V gene encodes CDR1 MNHEY and CDR2 SVGAGI. The CDR3 covers 15 residues. In nucleotides, the CDR3 is TGTGCCAGCAGTTACGAGACAGAGTCCCTCTACGAGCAGTACTTC. Protein product: CASSYETESLYEQYF.

A single count supports this clone. The chain combines TRBV11-2 with TRBJ2-7; 10 positions match TRBD1. The V gene's germline CDR1 is SGHAT and CDR2 FQNNGV. The CDR3 runs to 15 residues. The ends lost 0 bases at V and 7 bases at J; junction bases unmatched: 6. The CDR3 DNA is TGTGCCAGCAGCTTAGAACTTGGACAGGGGGGAGAGCAGTACTTC. Translating gives CASSLELGQGGEQYF.

V usage is TRBV20-1 and J usage is TRBJ2-3, with D hard to call. Germline lookup yields CDR1 DFQATT and CDR2 SNEGSKA (reference sequence). The CDR3 is made up of 11 amino acids. Trimming pared 7 bases from V and 5 bases from J, leaving 10 bases between. The CDR3 region has the DNA TGCAGTGTAGAGCTTAGAGATACGCAGTATTTT. Protein product: CSVELRDTQYF.

The gene calls are TRBV29-1 and TRBJ2-7; TRBD1 might be the D (6 bases). The V end lost 5 bases, the J end lost 2 bases, and 16 bases lay between the germline ends. Germline lookup yields CDR1 SQVTM and CDR2 ANQGSEA. The CDR3 covers 14 residues. CDR3 DNA: TGCAGCGTTCGGAGACAGGATGGGCCCTACGAGCAGTACTTC. Residues: CSVRRQDGPYEQYF.

The rearrangement links TRBV19 to TRBJ2-1; D not resolved. The CDR3 consists of 13 residues. Germline V lookup: CDR1 LNHDA, CDR2 SQIVND (reference sequence). The V end lost 3 bases, the J end lost 4 bases, and 7 bases lay between the germline ends. The CDR3 region is CASSINGYNEQFF. The CDR3 bases are TGTGCCAGTAGTATTAACGGTTACAATGAGCAGTTCTTC.

The chain couples TRBV30 to TRBJ1-2; possibly TRBD1 for D (6 bases). Germline V CDR1 and CDR2: GTSNPN, SVGIG (reference sequence). This CDR3 spans 12 amino acids. Trimming left V 4 bases short and J 8 bases short, with 14 bases between. The CDR3 nucleotides are TGTGCCTGGAACGCGTACACAGGGGGCTACACCTTC. This translates into CAWNAYTGGYTF. Full variable domain (missing parts from reference TRBV30 and TRBJ1-2): SQTIHQWPATLVQPVGSPLSLECTVEGTSNPNLYWYRQAAGRGLQLLFYSVGIGQISSEVPQNLSASRPQDRQFILSSKKLLLSDSGFYLCAWNAYTGGYTFGSGTRLTVV.